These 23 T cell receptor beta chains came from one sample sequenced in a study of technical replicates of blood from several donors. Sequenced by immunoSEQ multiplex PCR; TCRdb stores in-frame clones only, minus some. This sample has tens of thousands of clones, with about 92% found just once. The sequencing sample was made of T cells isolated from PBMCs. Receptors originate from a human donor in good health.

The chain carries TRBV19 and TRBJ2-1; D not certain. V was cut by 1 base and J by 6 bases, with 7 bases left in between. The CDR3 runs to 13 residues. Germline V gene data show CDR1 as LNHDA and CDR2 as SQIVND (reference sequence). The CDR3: CASSIGVFNEQFF. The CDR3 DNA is TGTGCCAGTAGTATAGGCGTCTTCAATGAGCAGTTCTTC. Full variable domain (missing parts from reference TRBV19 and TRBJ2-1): DGGITQSPKYLFRKEGQNVTLSCEQNLNHDAMYWYRQDPGQGLRLIYYSQIVNDFQKGDIAEGYSVSREKKESFPLTVTSAQKNPTAFYLCASSIGVFNEQFFGPGTRLTVL.

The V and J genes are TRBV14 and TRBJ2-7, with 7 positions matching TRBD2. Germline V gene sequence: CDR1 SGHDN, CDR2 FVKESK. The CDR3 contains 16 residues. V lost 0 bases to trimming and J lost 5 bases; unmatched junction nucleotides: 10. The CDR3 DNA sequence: TGTGCCAGCAGCCAAGATCTCCGGCGGGAGTTGGACGAGCAGTACTTC. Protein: CASSQDLRRELDEQYF.

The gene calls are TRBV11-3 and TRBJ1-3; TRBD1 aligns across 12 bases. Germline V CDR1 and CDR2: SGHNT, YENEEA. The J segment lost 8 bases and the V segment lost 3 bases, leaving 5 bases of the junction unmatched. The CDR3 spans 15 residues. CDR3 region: CASSLAGQGADTIYF. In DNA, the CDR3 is TGTGCCAGCAGCTTGGCGGGACAGGGGGCAGACACCATATATTTT.

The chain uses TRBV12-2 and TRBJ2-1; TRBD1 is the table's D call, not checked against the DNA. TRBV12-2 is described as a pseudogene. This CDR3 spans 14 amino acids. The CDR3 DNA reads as TGTGCAAGTCACACCGACATTTCCTACAATGAGCAGTTCTTC. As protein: CASHTDISYNEQFF.

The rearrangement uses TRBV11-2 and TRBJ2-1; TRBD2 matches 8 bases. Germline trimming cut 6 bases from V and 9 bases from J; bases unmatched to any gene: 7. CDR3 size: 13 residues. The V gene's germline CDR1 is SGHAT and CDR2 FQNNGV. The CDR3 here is CASRRGLELEQFF. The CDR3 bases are TGTGCCAGCAGGAGGGGACTAGAGCTTGAGCAGTTCTTC. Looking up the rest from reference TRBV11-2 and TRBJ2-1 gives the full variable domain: EAGVAQSPRYKIIEKRQSVAFWCNPISGHATLYWYQQILGQGPKLLIQFQNNGVVDDSQLPKDRFSAERLKGVDSTLKIQPAKLEDSAVYLCASRRGLELEQFFGPGTRLTVL.

The CDR3 sequence is CASSALGAYNEQFF. CDR3 in DNA: TGTGCCAGCAGCGCCCTGGGGGCTTACAATGAGCAGTTCTTC. This chain links TRBV7-3 with TRBJ2-1; D possibly corresponds to TRBD1 (6 bases). V lost 5 bases and J 4 bases, leaving 12 bases between the germline ends. This CDR3 spans 14 amino acids. Germline V lookup: CDR1 SGHTA, CDR2 FQGTGA.

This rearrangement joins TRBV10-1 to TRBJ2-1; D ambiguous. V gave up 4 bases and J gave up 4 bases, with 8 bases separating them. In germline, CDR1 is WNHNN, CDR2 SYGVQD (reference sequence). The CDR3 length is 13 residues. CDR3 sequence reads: CASSGTVYNEQFF. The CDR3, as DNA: TGCGCCAGCAGTGGCACTGTGTACAATGAGCAGTTCTTC.

The CDR3 DNA reads TGTGCCAGCGAGTCTCTCAGGGGGCTCTCCTACGAGCAGTACTTC. It codes for CASESLRGLSYEQYF. The chain carries TRBV9 and TRBJ2-7; TRBD1 matches at 8 bases. V lost 7 bases to trimming and J lost 0 bases; unmatched junction nucleotides: 9. The CDR3 is 15 residues long. From germline, CDR1 is SGDLS and CDR2 YYNGEE.

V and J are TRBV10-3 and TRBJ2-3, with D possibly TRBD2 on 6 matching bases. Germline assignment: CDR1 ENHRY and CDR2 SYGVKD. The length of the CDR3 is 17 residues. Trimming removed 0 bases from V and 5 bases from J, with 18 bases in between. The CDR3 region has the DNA TGTGCCATCAGTGAGTCGGGAAGGAGGGCCGCCGGAGATACGCAGTATTTT. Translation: CAISESGRRAAGDTQYF.

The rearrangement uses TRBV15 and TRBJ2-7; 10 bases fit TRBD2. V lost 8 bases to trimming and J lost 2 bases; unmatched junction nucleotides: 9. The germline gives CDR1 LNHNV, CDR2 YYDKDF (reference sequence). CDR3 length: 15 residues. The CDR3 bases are TGTGCCACCGCTTTAACTAGCGGGAAACCCTACGAGCAGTACTTC. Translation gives CATALTSGKPYEQYF.

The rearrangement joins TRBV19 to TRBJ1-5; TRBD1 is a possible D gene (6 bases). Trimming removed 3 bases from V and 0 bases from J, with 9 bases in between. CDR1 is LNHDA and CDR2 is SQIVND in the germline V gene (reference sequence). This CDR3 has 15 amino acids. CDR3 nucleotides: TGTGCCAGTAGTATGACAGGCTATAGCAATCAGCCCCAGCATTTT. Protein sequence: CASSMTGYSNQPQHF.

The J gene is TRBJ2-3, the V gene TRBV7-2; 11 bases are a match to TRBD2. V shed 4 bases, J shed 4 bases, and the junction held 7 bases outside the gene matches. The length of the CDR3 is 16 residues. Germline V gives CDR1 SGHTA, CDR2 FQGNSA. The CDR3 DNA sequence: TGTGCCAGCAGCTCGATAGCGGGAGGGCCCCCAGATACGCAGTATTTT. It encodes CASSSIAGGPPDTQYF.

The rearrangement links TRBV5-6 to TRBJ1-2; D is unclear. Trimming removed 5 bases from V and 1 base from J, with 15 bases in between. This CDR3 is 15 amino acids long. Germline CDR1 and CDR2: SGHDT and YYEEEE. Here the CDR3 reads CASRRTAINNYGYTF. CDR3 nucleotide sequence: TGTGCCAGCAGACGAACAGCAATCAATAACTATGGCTACACCTTC.

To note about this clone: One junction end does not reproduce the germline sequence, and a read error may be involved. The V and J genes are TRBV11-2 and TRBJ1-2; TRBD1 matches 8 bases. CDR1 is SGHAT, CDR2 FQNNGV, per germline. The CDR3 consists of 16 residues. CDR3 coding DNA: TGTGCCAGCAGCACCCGGGACAGGCCACGGAACTATGACTACACCTTC. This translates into CASSTRDRPRNYDYTF. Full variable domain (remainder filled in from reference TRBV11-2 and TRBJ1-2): EAGVAQSPRYKIIEKRQSVAFWCNPISGHATLYWYQQILGQGPKLLIQFQNNGVVDDSQLPKDRFSAERLKGVDSTLKIQPAKLEDSAVYLCASSTRDRPRNYDYTFGSGTRLTVV.

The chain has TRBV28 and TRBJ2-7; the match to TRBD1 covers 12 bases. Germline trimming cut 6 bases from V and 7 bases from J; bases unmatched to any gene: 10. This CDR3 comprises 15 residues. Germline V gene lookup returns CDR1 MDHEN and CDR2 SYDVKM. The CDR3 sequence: CASSPTGTGGREQYF. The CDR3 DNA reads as TGTGCCAGCAGCCCTACGGGGACAGGGGGCCGGGAGCAGTACTTC.

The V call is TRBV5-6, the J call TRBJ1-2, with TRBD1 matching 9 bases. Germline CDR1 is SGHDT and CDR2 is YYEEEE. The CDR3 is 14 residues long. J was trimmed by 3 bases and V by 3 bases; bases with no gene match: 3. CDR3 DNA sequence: TGTGCCAGCAGCTCGGGACAGGGCGACTATGGCTACACCTTC. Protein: CASSSGQGDYGYTF.

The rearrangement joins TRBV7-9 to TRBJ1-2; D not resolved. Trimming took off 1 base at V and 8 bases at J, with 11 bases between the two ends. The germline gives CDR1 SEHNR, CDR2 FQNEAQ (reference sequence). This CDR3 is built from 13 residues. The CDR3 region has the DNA TGTGCCAGCAGCTTAGGGCTGCCAGAAGGCTACACCTTC. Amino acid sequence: CASSLGLPEGYTF.

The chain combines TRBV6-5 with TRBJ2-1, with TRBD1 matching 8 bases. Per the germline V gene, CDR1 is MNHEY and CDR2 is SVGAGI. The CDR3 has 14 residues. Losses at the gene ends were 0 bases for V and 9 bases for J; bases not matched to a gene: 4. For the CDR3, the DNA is TGTGCCAGCAGTTACTCGGGGACAGGCGGTGAGCAGTTCTTC. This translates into CASSYSGTGGEQFF.

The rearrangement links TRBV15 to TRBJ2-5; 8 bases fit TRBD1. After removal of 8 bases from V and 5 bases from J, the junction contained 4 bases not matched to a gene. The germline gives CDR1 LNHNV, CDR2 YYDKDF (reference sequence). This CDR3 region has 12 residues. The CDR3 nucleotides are TGTGCCACCGGACAGGGCGAGGAGACCCAGTACTTC. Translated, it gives CATGQGEETQYF.

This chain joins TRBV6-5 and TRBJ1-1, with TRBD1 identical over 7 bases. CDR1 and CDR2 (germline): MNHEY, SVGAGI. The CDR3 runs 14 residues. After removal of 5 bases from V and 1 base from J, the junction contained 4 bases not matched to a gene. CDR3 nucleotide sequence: TGTGCCAGCAGTCGTCGGACAGGGAACACTGAAGCTTTCTTT. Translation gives CASSRRTGNTEAFF.

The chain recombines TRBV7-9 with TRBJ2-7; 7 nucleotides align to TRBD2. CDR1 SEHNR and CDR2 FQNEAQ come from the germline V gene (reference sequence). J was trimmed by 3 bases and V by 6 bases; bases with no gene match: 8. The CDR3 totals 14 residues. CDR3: CASRKASGLYEQYF. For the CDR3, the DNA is TGTGCCAGCAGAAAGGCTAGCGGACTCTACGAGCAGTACTTC.

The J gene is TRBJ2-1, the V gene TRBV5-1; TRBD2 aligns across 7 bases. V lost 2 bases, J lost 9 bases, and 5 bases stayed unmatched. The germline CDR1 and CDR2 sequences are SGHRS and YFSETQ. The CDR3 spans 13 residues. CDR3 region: CASSLKRDGEQFF. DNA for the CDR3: TGCGCCAGCAGCTTAAAGCGGGACGGTGAGCAGTTCTTC. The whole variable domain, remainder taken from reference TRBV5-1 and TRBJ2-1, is KAGVTQTPRYLIKTRGQQVTLSCSPISGHRSVSWYQQTPGQGLQFLFEYFSETQRNKGNFPGRFSGRQFSNSRSEMNVSTLELGDSALYLCASSLKRDGEQFFGPGTRLTVL.

The CDR3 coding sequence is TGTGCCAGTACAGTACAACAGTCCACTCAGCCCCAGCATTTT. Its protein product is CASTVQQSTQPQHF. The chain couples TRBV19 to TRBJ1-5, with D hard to call. Germline values: CDR1 LNHDA, CDR2 SQIVND (reference sequence). V lost 7 bases and J lost 6, with 16 bases in between. The CDR3 spans 14 residues.